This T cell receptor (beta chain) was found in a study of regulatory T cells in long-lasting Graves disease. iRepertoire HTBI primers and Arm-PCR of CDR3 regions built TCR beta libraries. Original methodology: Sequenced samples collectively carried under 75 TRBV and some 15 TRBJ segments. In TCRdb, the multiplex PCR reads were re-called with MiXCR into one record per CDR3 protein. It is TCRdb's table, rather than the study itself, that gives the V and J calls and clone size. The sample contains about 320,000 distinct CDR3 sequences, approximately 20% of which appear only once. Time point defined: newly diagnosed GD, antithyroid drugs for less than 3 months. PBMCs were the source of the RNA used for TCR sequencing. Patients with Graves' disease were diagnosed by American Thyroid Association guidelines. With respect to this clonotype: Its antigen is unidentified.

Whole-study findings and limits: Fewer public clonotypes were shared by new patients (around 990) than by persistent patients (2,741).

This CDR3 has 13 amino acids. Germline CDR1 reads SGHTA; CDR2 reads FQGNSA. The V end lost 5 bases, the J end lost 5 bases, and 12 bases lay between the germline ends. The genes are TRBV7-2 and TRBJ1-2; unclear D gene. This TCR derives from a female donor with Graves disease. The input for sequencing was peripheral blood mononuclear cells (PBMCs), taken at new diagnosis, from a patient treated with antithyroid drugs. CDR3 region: CASSPGGVYGYTF. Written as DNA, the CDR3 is TGTGCCAGCAGCCCCGGTGGGGTTTATGGCTACACCTTC.